This T cell receptor (beta chain) was identified during a study of T cells in Graves' hyperthyroidism and ophthalmopathy. Study observations and caveats: Through a model of 13 V-J features, ophthalmopathy was separated from stable hyperthyroidism.

Newly diagnosed hyperthyroidism patients aged 18 to 65 years had disease lasting under 2 months. PBMCs were obtained from approximately 9.2 ml fresh peripheral blood. Many counts were recorded for this clonotype. Its antigen is not identified. Germline loops: CDR1 GTSNPN, CDR2 SVGIG (reference sequence). The CDR3 loop spans 14 amino acids. V trimming: 3 bases; J trimming: 9 bases; junction bases outside the gene matches: 11. RNA transcripts served as the template for amplifying TCR beta CDR3 regions. A first-round RT-PCR of the TCR CDR3 used the HTBI primer set. Via MiXCR, TCRdb re-called the multiplex PCR reads, giving one row per CDR3 protein. This repertoire shows about 320,000 distinct CDR3 sequences, 16% found once; its top ten account for approximately 31%.

The material sequenced was blood. The sequence derives from a man between 25 and 39 years old with Graves' hyperthyroidism. V is TRBV30 and J is TRBJ2-1, with 7 bases lining up with TRBD2. The CDR3 loop reads CAWSQLALAVEQFF. CDR3 DNA: TGTGCCTGGAGCCAACTCGCTCTAGCGGTTGAGCAGTTCTTC.